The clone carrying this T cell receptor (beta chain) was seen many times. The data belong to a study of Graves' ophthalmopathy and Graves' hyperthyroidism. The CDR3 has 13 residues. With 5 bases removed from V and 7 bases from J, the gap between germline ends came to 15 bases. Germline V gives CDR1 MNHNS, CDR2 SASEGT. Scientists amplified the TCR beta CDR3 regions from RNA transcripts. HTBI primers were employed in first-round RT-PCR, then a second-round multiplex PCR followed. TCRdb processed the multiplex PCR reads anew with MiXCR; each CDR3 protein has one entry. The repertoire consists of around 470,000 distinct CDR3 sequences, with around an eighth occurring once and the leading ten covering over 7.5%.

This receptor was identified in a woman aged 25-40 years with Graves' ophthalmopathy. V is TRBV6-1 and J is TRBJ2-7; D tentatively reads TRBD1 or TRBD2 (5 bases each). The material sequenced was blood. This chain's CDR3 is CASSRPPGTEQYF. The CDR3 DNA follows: TGTGCCAGCAGTCGACCGCCCGGGACGGAGCAGTACTTC.